This T cell receptor beta chain originates from a study of control samples from healthy donors and cancer patients. Sequencing was performed with immunoSEQ multiplex PCR; in TCRdb, only in-frame clones are kept and a portion is missing. The sample carries roughly 80,000 clones, roughly 89% recorded once. The CDR3 extends over 15 amino acids. The germline V gene encodes CDR1 SGHRS and CDR2 YFSETQ. Trimming stripped 1 base from V and 3 bases from J, with 14 bases between. The TCR was taken from a woman aged 60-70 years with head and neck cancer. The chain employs TRBV5-1 and TRBJ2-7, with a tentative D call TRBD1 (6 bases). The sequenced material came from PBMCs. DNA for the CDR3: TGCGCCAGCAGCTTGTCTCCAGGGGAGCTCTACGAGCAGTACTTC. Translation: CASSLSPGELYEQYF.